The next 10 T cell receptor beta chains were all read from a single sample in a study of vaccination and CD4 T cells after COVID-19. Researchers used the Oncomine TCR Beta short-read assay to sequence DNA from cultured CD4+ T cells. Each CDR3 protein is one row after TCRdb ran MiXCR on the PCR reads. This sample has thousands of distinct CDR3 sequences; roughly 21% occur once, and the top ten carry less than 50%. Which antigens these TCRs recognize remains unknown. Described treatment: roughly 11-day PBMC culture with coronavirus spike peptide pools or control peptides (ViraFEST assay). Sequencing was performed on CD4+ T cells from blood, cultured in vitro. The receptors were sampled from a human donor who had recovered from COVID-19.

A note on this clonotype: At one end, the junction sequence differs from germline, possibly due to a read error. The gene calls are TRBV12-5 and TRBJ2-1; 7 bases are shared with TRBD1. The germline gives CDR1 LGHNT, CDR2 FRNRAP. This CDR3 is built from 14 residues. The CDR3 region is CASGLATVTGNPTF. CDR3 DNA sequence: TGTGCTAGTGGTTTGGCGACCGTGACAGGGAACCCTACCTTC.

This clonotype occurred a few times. The genes are TRBV25-1 and TRBJ1-6; no reliable D call. Trimming took 1 base from V and 5 from J, leaving 9 bases between them. This CDR3 has 15 residues. Germline CDR1 and CDR2: MGHDK and SYGVNS. The DNA for the CDR3 is TGTGCCAGCAGTGAATTTAAGGGTGATAATTCACCCCTCCACTTT. Translation: CASSEFKGDNSPLHF.

The V gene is TRBV12-3 or TRBV12-4, the J gene TRBJ2-7; either TRBD1 or TRBD2 may fit D (5 bases each). Trimming removed 3 bases from V and 0 bases from J, with 6 bases in between. This CDR3 region has 13 residues. The CDR3 DNA follows: TGTGCCAGCAGTTTTGGGGGCTCCTACGAGCAGTACTTC. Its translation: CASSFGGSYEQYF.

The chain is built from TRBV12-3 or TRBV12-4 and TRBJ1-1; no clear D. There are 15 residues in the CDR3. V lost 7 bases, J lost 6 bases, and 21 bases lay in between. CDR3 sequence reads: CASTSLLAGGAEAFF. The CDR3, as DNA: TGTGCCAGCACTTCGCTGTTGGCCGGCGGGGCTGAAGCTTTCTTT.

The chain uses TRBV30 and TRBJ2-7; 8 positions agree with TRBD1. From germline, CDR1 is GTSNPN and CDR2 SVGIG (reference sequence). This CDR3 is built from 12 residues. J gave up 5 bases and V 2 bases, and 2 bases lay outside the gene matches. CDR3 nucleotide sequence: TGTGCCTGGAGTCAACAGGGGGACGAGCAGTACTTC. Protein product: CAWSQQGDEQYF.

This clonotype showed up just a few times. The gene calls are TRBV5-1 and TRBJ1-3, with a tentative D call TRBD1 (5 bases). V lost 4 bases and J lost 8, with 19 bases in between. CDR3 size: 15 residues. Looked up from germline, CDR1 is SGHRS and CDR2 is YFSETQ. The CDR3 loop reads CASSPGRGRGDTIYF. In DNA, the CDR3 is TGCGCCAGCAGCCCCGGGAGGGGTCGGGGTGACACCATATATTTT.

This clonotype has a handful of counts. V is TRBV20-1 and J is TRBJ2-4; D perhaps matches TRBD1 (5 bases). This CDR3 is built from 13 residues. The germline gives CDR1 DFQATT, CDR2 SNEGSKA (reference sequence). CDR3 loop: CGALRESKNIQYF. In DNA, the CDR3 is TGCGGGGCCCTTAGGGAATCTAAAAACATTCAGTACTTC.

By sample fraction, this clonotype is medium-sized. The chain has TRBV19 and TRBJ1-6; D may be TRBD1 (5 bases). The germline CDR1 and CDR2 sequences are LNHDA and SQIVND (reference sequence). CDR3 length: 13 amino acids. Between the trimmed V and J ends, which lost 8 bases and 7 bases, there was a span of 12 bases. The CDR3 loop is CASLPGPNSPLHF. The CDR3 DNA sequence: TGTGCCAGTTTACCGGGGCCAAATTCACCCCTCCACTTT.

This clonotype was picked up a small number of times. The chain links TRBV20-1 to TRBJ2-1, with 11 bases matching TRBD2. Germline V gene data show CDR1 as DFQATT and CDR2 as SNEGSKA (reference sequence). The CDR3 sequence is 16 residues long. V dropped 6 bases and J dropped 8; count of bases not matched to a gene: 15. This chain's CDR3 is CSALAGGTLFLDEQFF. The CDR3, as DNA: TGCAGTGCCCTAGCGGGGGGAACCTTATTCCTCGATGAGCAGTTCTTC.

This clonotype counts as medium-sized (0.01 to 0.1%). The V call is TRBV20-1, the J call TRBJ1-5, with D hard to call. This CDR3 comprises 13 residues. CDR1 is DFQATT and CDR2 is SNEGSKA in the germline V gene (reference sequence). Trimming stripped 3 bases from V and 10 bases from J, with 16 bases between. CDR3 DNA: TGCAGTGCTAGTGATGTACGCAATGAACCCCAGCATTTT. This encodes CSASDVRNEPQHF.